The clone carrying this T cell receptor beta chain was seen at least ten times. Its matching antigen is unknown. This sample is drawn from a study of T cells after yellow fever vaccination. Broader study findings: A small proportion of clonotypes was detected in both the CD4 and CD8 compartments. The booster response re-showed most primary clones: 95% to 96% CD4, more than 80% CD8.

UMIs and a universal primer site were added when TCR cDNA was made by 5'RACE template switching. TCRdb independently ran MiXCR on the 5' RACE reads; one entry per CDR3 protein. The table includes over 45,000 distinct CDR3 sequences, 7.1% detected once. V trimming: 7 bases; J trimming: 5 bases; junction bases outside the gene matches: 4. From germline, CDR1 is SQVTM and CDR2 ANQGSEA. CDR3 length equals 13 residues. This specimen was CD8+ T cells sorted from PBMCs, taken on the day of the first yellow fever vaccination. This sequence was found in a man aged 18 to 30 who received the YFV17D yellow fever vaccine. This rearrangement joins TRBV29-1 to TRBJ2-1, with 11 bases that match TRBD2. The CDR3 loop reads CSALLAGDNEQFF. The CDR3 DNA reads as TGCAGCGCACTACTAGCGGGGGACAATGAGCAGTTCTTC.